What follows are 14 T cell receptor beta chains derived from one specimen sequenced in a study of CD8+ T cells in alopecia areata. The authors extracted RNA and reverse transcribed it into cDNA as the sequencing template. Generated by immunoSEQ multiplex PCR, the TCRdb table keeps only in-frame clones and is missing some. Of approximately 130,000 clones listed, approximately 60% were seen once; the top ten hold more than 5.5%. As to treatment: oral pan-JAK inhibitor, 5-10 mg twice daily. Sample: CD4+ T cells sorted from blood, taken at week 4, from a patient treated with tofacitinib. These receptors originate from a human donor with alopecia areata.

This clone has only a few counts. This chain connects TRBV5-1 to TRBJ2-7; D perhaps matches TRBD2 (5 bases). Per germline, CDR1 SGHRS and CDR2 YFSETQ. Trimming shortened V by 3 bases and J by 2 bases, and 6 bases separated the two germline ends. CDR3 length equals 12 residues. CDR3 region: CASSSEAYEQYF. CDR3 in DNA: TGCGCCAGCAGCTCGGAGGCCTACGAGCAGTACTTC.

The chain uses TRBV30 and TRBJ2-1; the match to TRBD2 covers 11 bases. The V gene end was trimmed by 1 base and the J gene end by 5 bases; junction bases not matched to a gene: 4. The germline V gene has CDR1 GTSNPN and CDR2 SVGIG (reference sequence). The CDR3 sequence is 15 residues long. CDR3 region: CAWSGGLAANNEQFF. For the CDR3, the DNA is TGTGCCTGGAGTGGGGGACTAGCGGCCAACAATGAGCAGTTCTTC.

The J gene is TRBJ2-4, the V gene TRBV2; D not resolved. Trimming took off 4 bases at V and 10 bases at J, with 5 bases between the two ends. CDR1 SNHLY and CDR2 FYNNEI come from the germline V gene. The CDR3 has 10 residues. CDR3 in amino acids: CASSASIQYF. The CDR3 DNA sequence: TGTGCCAGCAGTGCCTCAATTCAGTACTTC.

This clone was recorded once. The chain links TRBV25-1 to TRBJ2-7; D is perhaps TRBD1 or TRBD2 (6 bases each). Trimming removed 4 bases at V and 2 bases at J, with 15 bases between. From germline, CDR1 is MGHDK and CDR2 SYGVNS. This CDR3 is built from 15 residues. CDR3 bases: TGTGCCAGCAGTGGGTCCGGGGGCAAGACCTACGAGCAGTACTTC. Translating it yields CASSGSGGKTYEQYF.

In this sample, this clone turned up a few times. The rearrangement uses TRBV5-1 and TRBJ1-2; the D gene is possibly TRBD1 (5 bases). CDR1 and CDR2 (germline): SGHRS, YFSETQ. The CDR3 contains 13 residues. Trimming cost V 1 base and J 6 bases, with 10 bases left between them. The CDR3 DNA follows: TGCGCCAGCAGCTTGACGAGGGGAGATGGCTACACCTTC. This gives the protein CASSLTRGDGYTF.

A few counts support this clone. This CDR3 reads CASSLAEGGYEQYF. DNA for the CDR3: TGTGCCAGCAGCTTAGCGGAGGGAGGCTACGAGCAGTACTTC. The J gene is TRBJ2-7, the V gene TRBV7-9, with TRBD2 as a possible D gene (6 bases). Trimming cost V 0 bases and J 3 bases, with 9 bases left between them. The CDR3 is made up of 14 amino acids. From germline, CDR1 is SEHNR and CDR2 FQNEAQ (reference sequence). Full variable domain (rest looked up from reference TRBV7-9 and TRBJ2-7): DTGVSQNPRHKITKRGQNVTFRCDPISEHNRLYWYRQTLGQGPEFLTYFQNEAQLEKSRLLSDRFSAERPKGSFSTLEIQRTEQGDSAMYLCASSLAEGGYEQYFGPGTRLTVT.

The rearrangement uses TRBV29-1 and TRBJ1-3; D possibly corresponds to TRBD1 (5 bases). Germline assignment: CDR1 SQVTM and CDR2 ANQGSEA. V lost 3 bases and J 3 bases, leaving 12 bases between the germline ends. This CDR3 has 14 amino acids. The CDR3 nucleotides read TGCAGCGTTGATGTTCAGGGAAGTGGAAACACCATATATTTT. It translates to CSVDVQGSGNTIYF.

This clone was detected only a few times. The chain joins TRBV5-4 to TRBJ1-1; D is ambiguous. The CDR3 loop spans 13 amino acids. V dropped 4 bases and J dropped 0 bases, with 7 bases sitting between them. Germline assignment: CDR1 SGHNT and CDR2 YYREEE (reference sequence). The CDR3 reads CASSQLMNTEAFF. The CDR3 region has the DNA TGTGCCAGCAGCCAATTAATGAACACTGAAGCTTTCTTT.

V usage is TRBV28 and J usage is TRBJ2-7, with 10 nucleotides matching TRBD1. There are 17 residues in the CDR3. CDR1 MDHEN and CDR2 SYDVKM come from the germline V gene. The V gene end was trimmed by 5 bases and the J gene end by 6 bases; junction bases not matched to a gene: 16. DNA for the CDR3: TGTGCCAGCAGTGCCCCTCCGGGACAGGGGCGGATCGGCGAGCAGTACTTC. This translates into CASSAPPGQGRIGEQYF.

This chain connects TRBV15 to TRBJ2-1, with D possibly TRBD2 on 6 matching bases. With 3 bases removed from V and 2 bases from J, the gap between germline ends came to 14 bases. The germline V gene has CDR1 LNHNV and CDR2 YYDKDF (reference sequence). This CDR3 comprises 16 residues. The CDR3 nucleotides read TGTGCCACCAGCAGGGAGACTAGTTGGCCCTACAATGAGCAGTTCTTC. Translating gives CATSRETSWPYNEQFF.

This clone was detected only a few times. The rearrangement joins TRBV7-3 to TRBJ2-1; a weak D match, TRBD2 (5 bases). There are 15 residues in the CDR3. Between the trimmed V and J ends, which lost 6 bases and 5 bases, there was a span of 17 bases. Germline-derived CDR1 and CDR2 are SGHTA and FQGTGA. DNA for the CDR3: TGTGCCAGCAGTTTTAGGATCGGACTCGACAATGAGCAGTTCTTC. Amino acid sequence: CASSFRIGLDNEQFF.

In nucleotides, the CDR3 is TGCGCCAGCAGCCAAGTTGAGGGACAGGGGAATCAGCCCCAGCATTTT. Encoded protein: CASSQVEGQGNQPQHF. The chain couples TRBV4-1 to TRBJ1-5; 10 positions match TRBD1. V dropped 1 base and J dropped 4; count of bases not matched to a gene: 4. The V gene's germline CDR1 is MGHRA and CDR2 YSYEKL. The CDR3 spans 16 residues.

This chain connects TRBV9 to TRBJ1-6; the D gene is possibly TRBD1 (5 bases). The length of the CDR3 is 14 residues. Trimming shortened V by 3 bases and J by 8 bases, and 12 bases separated the two germline ends. Germline V lookup: CDR1 SGDLS, CDR2 YYNGEE. CDR3 residues: CASSASQEYSPLHF. The CDR3 nucleotides read TGTGCCAGCAGCGCCTCACAGGAGTATTCACCCCTCCACTTT. Complete variable domain (other parts from reference TRBV9 and TRBJ1-6): DSGVTQTPKHLITATGQRVTLRCSPRSGDLSVYWYQQSLDQGLQFLIQYYNGEERAKGNILERFSAQQFPDLHSELNLSSLELGDSALYFCASSASQEYSPLHFGNGTRLTVT.

V gene TRBV2 combines with J gene TRBJ2-5; D is possibly TRBD1 (5 bases). V was shortened by 6 bases and J by 5 bases, with 16 bases between the two germline ends. Germline assignment: CDR1 SNHLY and CDR2 FYNNEI. The CDR3 runs to 14 residues. CDR3 protein: CASRGAIAGETQYF. The CDR3 nucleotides read TGTGCCAGCAGAGGGGCCATAGCCGGGGAGACCCAGTACTTC.